This TCR beta chain derives from a study of cytotoxic CD8 clonotypes in ibrutinib-treated CLL. Study results and limitations: Contraction or stability on treatment characterized the public clonotypes, which were uncommon.

TCRdb keeps only in-frame clones here, not all; method: immunoSEQ multiplex PCR. The table records roughly 70,000 clones, around nine tenths of them present only once. Germline V gives CDR1 LNHDA, CDR2 SQIVND (reference sequence). The trim removed 6 bases at V and 3 bases at J, leaving 4 bases unmatched. The CDR3 runs to 13 residues. In regard to this clone: Its antigen is currently unknown.

Material: PBMCs, obtained after 12 months of ibrutinib treatment. The receptor comes from a human donor with chronic lymphocytic leukemia. This chain uses TRBV19 with TRBJ1-2, with TRBD1 matching over 7 bases. DNA of the CDR3: TGTGCCAGTAGAACCGGGACAGACTATGGCTACACCTTC. It specifies CASRTGTDYGYTF. Together with reference TRBV19 and TRBJ1-2, the CDR3 gives the full variable domain: DGGITQSPKYLFRKEGQNVTLSCEQNLNHDAMYWYRQDPGQGLRLIYYSQIVNDFQKGDIAEGYSVSREKKESFPLTVTSAQKNPTAFYLCASRTGTDYGYTFGSGTRLTVV.